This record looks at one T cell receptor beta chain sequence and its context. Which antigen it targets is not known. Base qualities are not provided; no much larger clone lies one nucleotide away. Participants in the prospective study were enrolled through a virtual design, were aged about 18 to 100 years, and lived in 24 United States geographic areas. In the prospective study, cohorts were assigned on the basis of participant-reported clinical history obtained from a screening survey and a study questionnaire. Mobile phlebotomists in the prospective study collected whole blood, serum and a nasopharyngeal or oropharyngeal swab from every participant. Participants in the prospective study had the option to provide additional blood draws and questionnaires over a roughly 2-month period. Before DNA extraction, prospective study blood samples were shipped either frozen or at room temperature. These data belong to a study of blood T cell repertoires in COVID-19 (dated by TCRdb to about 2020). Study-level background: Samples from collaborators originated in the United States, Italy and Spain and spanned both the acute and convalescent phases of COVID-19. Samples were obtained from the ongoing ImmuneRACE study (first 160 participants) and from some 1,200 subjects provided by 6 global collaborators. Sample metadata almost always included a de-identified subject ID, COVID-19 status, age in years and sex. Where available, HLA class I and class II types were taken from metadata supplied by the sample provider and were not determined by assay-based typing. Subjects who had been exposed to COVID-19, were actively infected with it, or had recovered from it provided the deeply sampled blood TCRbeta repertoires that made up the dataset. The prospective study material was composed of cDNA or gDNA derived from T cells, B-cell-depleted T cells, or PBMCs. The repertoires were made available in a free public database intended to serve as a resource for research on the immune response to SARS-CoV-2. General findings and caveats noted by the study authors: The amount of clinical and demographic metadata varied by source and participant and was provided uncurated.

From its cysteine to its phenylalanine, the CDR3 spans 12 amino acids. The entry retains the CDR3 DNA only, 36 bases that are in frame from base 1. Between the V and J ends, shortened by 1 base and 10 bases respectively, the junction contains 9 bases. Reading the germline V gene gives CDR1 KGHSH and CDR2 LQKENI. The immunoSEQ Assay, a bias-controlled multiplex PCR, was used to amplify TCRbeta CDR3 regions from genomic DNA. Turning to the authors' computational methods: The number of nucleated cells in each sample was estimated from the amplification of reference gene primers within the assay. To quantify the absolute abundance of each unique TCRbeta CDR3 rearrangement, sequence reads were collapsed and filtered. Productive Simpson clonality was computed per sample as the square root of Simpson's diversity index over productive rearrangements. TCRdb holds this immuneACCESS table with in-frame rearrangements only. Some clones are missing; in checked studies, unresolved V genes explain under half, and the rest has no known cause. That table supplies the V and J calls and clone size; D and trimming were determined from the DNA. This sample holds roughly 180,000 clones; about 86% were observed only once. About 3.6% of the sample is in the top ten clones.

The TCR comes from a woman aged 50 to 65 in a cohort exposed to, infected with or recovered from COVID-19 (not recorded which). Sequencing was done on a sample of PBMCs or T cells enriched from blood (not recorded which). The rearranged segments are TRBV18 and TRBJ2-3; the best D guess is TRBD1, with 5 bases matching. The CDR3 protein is CASSPLTGPQYF. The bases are TGTGCCAGCTCACCACTAACAGGTCCGCAGTATTTT.